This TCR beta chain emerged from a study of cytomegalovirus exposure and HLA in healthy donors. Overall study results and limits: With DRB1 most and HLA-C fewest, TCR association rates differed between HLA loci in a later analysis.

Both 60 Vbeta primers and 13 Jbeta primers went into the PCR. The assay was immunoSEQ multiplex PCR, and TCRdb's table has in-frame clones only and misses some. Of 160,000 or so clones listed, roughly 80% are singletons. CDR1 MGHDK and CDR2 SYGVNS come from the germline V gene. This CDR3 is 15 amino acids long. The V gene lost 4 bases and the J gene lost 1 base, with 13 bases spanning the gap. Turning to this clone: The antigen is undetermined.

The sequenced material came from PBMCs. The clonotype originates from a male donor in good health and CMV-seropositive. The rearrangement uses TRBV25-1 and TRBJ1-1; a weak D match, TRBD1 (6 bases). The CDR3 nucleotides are TGTGCCAGCAGTGTCCCCAGGGGAGAGAACACTGAAGCTTTCTTT. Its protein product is CASSVPRGENTEAFF.